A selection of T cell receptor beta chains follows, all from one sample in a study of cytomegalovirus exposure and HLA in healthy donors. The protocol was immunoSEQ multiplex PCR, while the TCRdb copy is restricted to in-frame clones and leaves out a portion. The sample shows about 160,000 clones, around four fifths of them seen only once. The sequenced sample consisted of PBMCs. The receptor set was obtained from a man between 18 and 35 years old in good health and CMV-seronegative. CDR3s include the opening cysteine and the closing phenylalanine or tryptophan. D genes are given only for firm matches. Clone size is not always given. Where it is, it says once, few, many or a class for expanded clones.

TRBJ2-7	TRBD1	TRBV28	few	TGTGCCAGCAGTTTGTGGGACAGGGTAGCCGAGCAGTACTTC	CASSLWDRVAEQYF
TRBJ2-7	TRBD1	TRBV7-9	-	TGTGCCAGCAGCTTAGCGGACAGGGGGCTCTCCTACGAGCAGTACTTC	CASSLADRGLSYEQYF
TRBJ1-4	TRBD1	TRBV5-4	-	TGTGCCAGCAGTACTCGGACAGAAGGGGGCAATGAAAAACTGTTTTTT	CASSTRTEGGNEKLFF
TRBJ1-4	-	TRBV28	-	TGTGCCAGCAGTTTGCAGGCAACTAATGAAAAACTGTTTTTT	CASSLQATNEKLFF
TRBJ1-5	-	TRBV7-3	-	TGTGCCAGCAGCTCAAGGGGGGGGCCAAGCAATCAGCCCCAGCATTTT	CASSSRGGPSNQPQHF
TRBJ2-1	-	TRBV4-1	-	TGCGCCAGCAGCCCAGGCGGGGATGAGCAGTTCTTC	CASSPGGDEQFF
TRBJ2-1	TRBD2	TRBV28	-	TGTGCCAGCAGTCCTACCCTAGCGGGAGGCCACAATGAGCAGTTCTTC	CASSPTLAGGHNEQFF
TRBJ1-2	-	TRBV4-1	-	TGCGCCAGCAGGCCCCTTGGCGGGGGGAGCGGCTACACCTTC	CASRPLGGGSGYTF
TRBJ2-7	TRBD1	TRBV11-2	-	TGTGCCAGCACTATACAGACAGGGTCCTACGAGCAGTACTTC	CASTIQTGSYEQYF
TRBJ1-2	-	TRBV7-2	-	TGTGCCAGCAGCTTACCGGGGATTTCCCCTGGCTACACCTTC	CASSLPGISPGYTF
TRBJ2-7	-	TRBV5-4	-	TGTGCCAGCAGCAGAGCCCAGGGCTCCTACGAGCAGTACTTC	CASSRAQGSYEQYF
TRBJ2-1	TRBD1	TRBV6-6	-	TGTGCCAGCAGTTACGGGACAGCCTACCTATACAATGAGCAGTTCTTC	CASSYGTAYLYNEQFF
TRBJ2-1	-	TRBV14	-	TGTGCCAGCAGCCGCAAAGTCTGGGGCGCGGGATCACTGCATAATGAGCAGTTCTTC	CASSRKVWGAGSLHNEQFF
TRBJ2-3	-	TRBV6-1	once	TGTGCCACTTCCCCGCGGGCAGATACGCAGTATTTT	CATSPRADTQYF
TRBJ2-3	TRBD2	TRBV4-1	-	TGCGCCAGCAGCCCGCTAGCGGGCGCCGCTACGCAGTATTTT	CASSPLAGAATQYF
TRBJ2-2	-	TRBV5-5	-	TGTGCCAGCAGCTGGACGGGACAGAACACCGGGGAGCTGTTTTTT	CASSWTGQNTGELFF
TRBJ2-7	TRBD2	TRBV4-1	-	TGCGCCAGCAGCCAAGGGACTAGCGGGGTCTACGAGCAGTACTTC	CASSQGTSGVYEQYF
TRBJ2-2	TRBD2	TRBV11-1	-	TGTGCCAGCAGTTCCGGAGCTAGCGGGCCTACGAACACCGGGGAGCTGTTTTTT	CASSSGASGPTNTGELFF
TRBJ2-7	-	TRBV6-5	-	TGTGCCAGCAGTTACTTTGGGGGCGGCGAGCAGTACTTC	CASSYFGGGEQYF
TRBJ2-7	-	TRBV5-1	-	TGCGCCAGCAGCGCCACCGGGACTCCGGGGAACGAGCAGTACTTC	CASSATGTPGNEQYF
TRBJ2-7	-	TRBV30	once	TGTGCCTGGAGTTCGACAGTCTACGAGCAGTACTTC	CAWSSTVYEQYF
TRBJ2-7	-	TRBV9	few	TGTGCCAGCAGCGTAGGAGACAGTGGTTGGGACGAGCAGTACTTC	CASSVGDSGWDEQYF
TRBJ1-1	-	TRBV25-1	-	TGTGCCAGCCGAGCCACCGCCTCTTGGGGGGGGAACACTGAAGCTTTCTTT	CASRATASWGGNTEAFF
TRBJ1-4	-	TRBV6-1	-	TGTGCCAGCAGTCGGGAGGACGAAAAACTGTTTTTT	CASSREDEKLFF
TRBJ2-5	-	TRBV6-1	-	TGTGCCAGCAGTGAAGGCGTTCTCTATCAACAAGAGACCCAGTACTTC	CASSEGVLYQQETQYF
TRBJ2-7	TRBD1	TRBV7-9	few	TGTGCCAGCAGCTTCGTCGACAGGGGGCCTAACTACGAGCAGTACTTC	CASSFVDRGPNYEQYF
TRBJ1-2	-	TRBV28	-	TGTGCCAGCAGACACCCAGGGGCAGGGAACTATGGCTACACCTTC	CASRHPGAGNYGYTF
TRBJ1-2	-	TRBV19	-	TGTGCCAGTAGTATTCCCCACTACTATGGCTACACCTTC	CASSIPHYYGYTF
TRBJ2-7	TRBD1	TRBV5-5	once	TGTGCCAGCAGCTTGGTAGGGACAGCATCCTACGAGCAGTACTTC	CASSLVGTASYEQYF
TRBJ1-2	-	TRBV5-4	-	TGTGCCAGCAGCTTGGTCGGTGACTATGGCTACACCTTC	CASSLVGDYGYTF
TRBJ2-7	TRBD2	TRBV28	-	TGTGCCAGCAGTTCAGCGGGGTACCCCTACGAGCAGTACTTC	CASSSAGYPYEQYF
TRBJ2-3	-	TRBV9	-	TGTGCCAGCGGGGGCACCACCGCCACAGATACGCAGTATTTT	CASGGTTATDTQYF
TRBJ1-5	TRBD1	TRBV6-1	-	TGTGCCAGCAGTGAAGCCACAGGGGGAGGCAATCAGCCCCAGCATTTT	CASSEATGGGNQPQHF
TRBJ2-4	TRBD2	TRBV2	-	TGTGCCAGCCGCCGGGGGGACTCCGGTGGGGTAAACATTCAGTACTTC	CASRRGDSGGVNIQYF
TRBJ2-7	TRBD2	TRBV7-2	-	TGTGCCAGCAGCCCGGGGGGGGCCTACGAGCAGTACTTC	CASSPGGAYEQYF
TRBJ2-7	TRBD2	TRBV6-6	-	TGTGCCAGCAGTTACTTACGGCGGGAGTTACTCTACGAGCAGTACTTC	CASSYLRRELLYEQYF
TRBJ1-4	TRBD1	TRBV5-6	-	TGTGCCAGCAGTTCCGGGACAGGGAATGAAAAACTGTTTTTT	CASSSGTGNEKLFF
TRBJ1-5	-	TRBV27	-	TGTGCCAGCAGTTTATCGGGAGGTTCTGGTGGGGATCAGCCCCAGCATTTT	CASSLSGGSGGDQPQHF
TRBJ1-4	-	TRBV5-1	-	TGCGCCAGCAGCGCGATGGGCCCACCCGGTGAAAAACTGTTTTTT	CASSAMGPPGEKLFF
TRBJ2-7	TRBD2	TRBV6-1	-	TGTGCCAGCAGTGAAGCCAGGACTAGCGCACGGGGGCAGTACTTC	CASSEARTSARGQYF
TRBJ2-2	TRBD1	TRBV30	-	TGTGCCTGGAGGGCGACAGGGGGTACCGGGGAGCTGTTTTTT	CAWRATGGTGELFF
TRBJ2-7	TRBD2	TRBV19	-	TGTGCCAGTACGGGACTAGCGGGGACCGGCGAGCAGTACTTC	CASTGLAGTGEQYF
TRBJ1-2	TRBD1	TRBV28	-	TGTGCCAGCAGTCCATACAGGGGGGCCAACTATGGCTACACCTTC	CASSPYRGANYGYTF
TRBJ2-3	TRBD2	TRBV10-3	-	TGTGCCACTTCAGCGGGGGACACAGATACGCAGTATTTT	CATSAGDTDTQYF
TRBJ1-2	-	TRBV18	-	TGTGCCAGCTCAACAGAAAATTCACACCGATATGGCTACACCTTC	CASSTENSHRYGYTF
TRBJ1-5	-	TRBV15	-	TGTGCCACCAGCAGAGATCCAGGAGGGCCAAATCAGCCCCAGCATTTT	CATSRDPGGPNQPQHF
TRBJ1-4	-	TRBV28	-	TGTGCCAGCAGCCCCCCCCCGGGGGAACTTGGGAAACTGTTTTTT	CASSPPPGELGKLFF
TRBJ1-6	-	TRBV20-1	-	TGCAGTGCCCCGTATAATTCACCCCTCCACTTT	CSAPYNSPLHF
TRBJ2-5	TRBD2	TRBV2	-	TGTGCCAGCAGTATCCGCGGGAGCTCCCAAGAGACCCAGTACTTC	CASSIRGSSQETQYF
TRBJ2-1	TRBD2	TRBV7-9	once	TGTTCCAGCAGCTCCGGGGGGGGAGTATACAATGAGCAGTTCTTC	CSSSSGGGVYNEQFF
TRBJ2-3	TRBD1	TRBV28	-	TGTGCCAGCCATGACAGGGGAGGCACAGATACGCAGTATTTT	CASHDRGGTDTQYF